What follows describes a single TCR beta chain. What it binds is unknown. The data belong to a study of graft-versus-host responses after intestinal transplantation. Study details: After anti-thymocyte globulin induction, recipients took tacrolimus and steroids for three to four years.

Produced via immunoSEQ multiplex PCR; TCRdb's table is partial and in-frame only. The sample has about 71,000 clones; 90% are singletons. This CDR3 is built from 16 residues. Trimming removed 5 bases at V and 5 bases at J, with 21 bases between. Germline V gene sequence: CDR1 MGHDK, CDR2 SYGVNS. This clonotype originated in a human donor who received an intestinal transplant. The chain joins TRBV25-1 to TRBJ2-5; TRBD1 is a possible D gene (6 bases). Sequenced here: unstimulated CD8+ T cells sorted from spleen or lymph node cells, sampled before intestinal transplant. CDR3 coding DNA: TGTGCCAGCAGTACCCTGGCCACCAGGGGCTGGGAGACCCAGTACTTC. As protein: CASSTLATRGWETQYF.